This T cell receptor (beta chain) was sequenced in a study of CD8+ T cells in alopecia areata. Overall study findings and caveats: Possibly because of HLA-related factors, TCR sharing was less clear across patients than in mice. Resident alphabeta T cells of normal skin are also sequenced in scalp samples. It was lesional scalp, especially alopecia totalis/universalis, that showed higher clonality than normal scalp.

CD4+ and CD8+ T cells were sorted from PBMCs. CDR1 SGDLS and CDR2 YYNGEE come from the germline V gene. CDR3 length: 15 amino acids. The V and J ends lost 2 bases and 5 bases, in that order; junction bases with no gene match: 9. Concerning this clone: Its antigen is not identified.

Extracted RNA was reverse transcribed, and the resulting cDNA served as sequencing template. Measured with immunoSEQ multiplex PCR; TCRdb has only the in-frame clones, and not every one. The sample lists 200,000 to 250,000 clones, approximately 53% occurring once. The genes are TRBV9 and TRBJ2-5; 7 bases fit TRBD2. Sequenced: CD8+ T cells sorted from blood. The clonotype originates from a human donor in good health. CDR3 in amino acids: CASSVAGLGWETQYF. CDR3 nucleotides: TGTGCCAGCAGCGTCGCCGGACTAGGGTGGGAGACCCAGTACTTC.